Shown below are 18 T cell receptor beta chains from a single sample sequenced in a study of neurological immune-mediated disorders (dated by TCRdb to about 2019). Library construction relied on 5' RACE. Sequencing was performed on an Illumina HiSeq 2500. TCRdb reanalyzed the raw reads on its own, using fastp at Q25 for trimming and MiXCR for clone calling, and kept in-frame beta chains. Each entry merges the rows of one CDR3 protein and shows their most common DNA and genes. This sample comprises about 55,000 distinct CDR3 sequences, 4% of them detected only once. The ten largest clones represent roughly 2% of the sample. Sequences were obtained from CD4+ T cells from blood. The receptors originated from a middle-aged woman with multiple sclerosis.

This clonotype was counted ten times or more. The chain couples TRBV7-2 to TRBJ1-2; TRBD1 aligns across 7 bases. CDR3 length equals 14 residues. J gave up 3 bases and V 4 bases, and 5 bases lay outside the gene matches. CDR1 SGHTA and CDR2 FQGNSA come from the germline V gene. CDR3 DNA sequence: TGTGCCAGCAGCTCTAACAGGGGTGACTATGGCTACACCTTC. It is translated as CASSSNRGDYGYTF.

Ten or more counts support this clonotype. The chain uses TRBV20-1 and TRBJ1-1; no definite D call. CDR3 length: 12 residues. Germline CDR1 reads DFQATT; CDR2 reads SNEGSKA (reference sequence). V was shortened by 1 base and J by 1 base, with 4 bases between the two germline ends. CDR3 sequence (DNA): TGCAGTGCTAGAGCGCCGAACACTGAAGCTTTCTTT. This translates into CSARAPNTEAFF.

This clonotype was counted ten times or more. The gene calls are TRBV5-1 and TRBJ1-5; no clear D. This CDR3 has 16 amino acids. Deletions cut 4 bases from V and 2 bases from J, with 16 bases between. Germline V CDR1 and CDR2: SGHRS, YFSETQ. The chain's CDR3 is CASSPPPGVGNQPQHF. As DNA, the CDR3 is TGCGCCAGCAGCCCTCCTCCGGGTGTGGGCAATCAGCCCCAGCATTTT.

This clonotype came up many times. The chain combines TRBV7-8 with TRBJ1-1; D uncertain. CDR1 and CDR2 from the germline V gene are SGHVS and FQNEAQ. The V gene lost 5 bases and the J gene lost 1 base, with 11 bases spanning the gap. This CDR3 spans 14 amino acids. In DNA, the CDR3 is TGTGCCAGCAGCCCCCACCCACAGAACACTGAAGCTTTCTTT. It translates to CASSPHPQNTEAFF.

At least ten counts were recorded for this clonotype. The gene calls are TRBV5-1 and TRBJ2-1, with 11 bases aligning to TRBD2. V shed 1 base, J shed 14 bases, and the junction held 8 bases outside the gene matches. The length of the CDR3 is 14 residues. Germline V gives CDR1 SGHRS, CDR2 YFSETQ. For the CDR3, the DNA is TGCGCCAGCAGCTTGATACTAGCGGGGGATGTGGAGTTCTTC. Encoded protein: CASSLILAGDVEFF.

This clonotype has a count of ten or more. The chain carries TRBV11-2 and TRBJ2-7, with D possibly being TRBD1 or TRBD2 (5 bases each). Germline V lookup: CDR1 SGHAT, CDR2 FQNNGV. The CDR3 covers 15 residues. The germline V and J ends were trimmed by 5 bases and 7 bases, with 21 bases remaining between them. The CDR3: CASSQDASQGGEQYF. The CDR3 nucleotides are TGTGCCAGCAGCCAGGACGCCTCGCAGGGCGGGGAGCAGTACTTC. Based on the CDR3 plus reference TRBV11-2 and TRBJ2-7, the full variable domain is EAGVAQSPRYKIIEKRQSVAFWCNPISGHATLYWYQQILGQGPKLLIQFQNNGVVDDSQLPKDRFSAERLKGVDSTLKIQPAKLEDSAVYLCASSQDASQGGEQYFGPGTRLTVT.

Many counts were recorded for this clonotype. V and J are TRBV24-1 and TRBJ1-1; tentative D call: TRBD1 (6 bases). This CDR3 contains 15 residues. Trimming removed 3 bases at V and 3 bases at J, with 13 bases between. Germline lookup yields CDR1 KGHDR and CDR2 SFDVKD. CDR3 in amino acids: CATSDRRGAHTEAFF. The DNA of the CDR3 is TGTGCCACCAGTGATCGGAGGGGGGCCCACACTGAAGCTTTCTTT.

Here the CDR3 reads CASSPLGEKLFF. In DNA form, the CDR3 reads TGTGCCAGCTCCCCCTTGGGAGAAAAACTGTTTTTT. This chain links TRBV18 with TRBJ1-4; D not certain. This CDR3 contains 12 residues. Trimming removed 6 bases at V and 8 bases at J, with 10 bases between. CDR1 is KGHSH and CDR2 is LQKENI in the germline V gene.

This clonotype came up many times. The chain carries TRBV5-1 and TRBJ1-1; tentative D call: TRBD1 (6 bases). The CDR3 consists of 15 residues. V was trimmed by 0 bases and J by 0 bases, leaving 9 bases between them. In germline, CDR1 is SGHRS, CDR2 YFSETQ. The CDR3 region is CASSLAGGMNTEAFF. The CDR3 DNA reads TGCGCCAGCAGCTTGGCGGGGGGCATGAACACTGAAGCTTTCTTT. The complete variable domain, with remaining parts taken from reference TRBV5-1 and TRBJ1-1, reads KAGVTQTPRYLIKTRGQQVTLSCSPISGHRSVSWYQQTPGQGLQFLFEYFSETQRNKGNFPGRFSGRQFSNSRSEMNVSTLELGDSALYLCASSLAGGMNTEAFFGQGTRLTVV.

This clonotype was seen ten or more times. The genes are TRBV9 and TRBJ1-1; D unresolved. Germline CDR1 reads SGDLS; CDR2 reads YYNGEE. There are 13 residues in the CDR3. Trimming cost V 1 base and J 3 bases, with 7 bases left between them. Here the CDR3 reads CASSVLRDTEAFF. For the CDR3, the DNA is TGTGCCAGCAGCGTACTGCGGGACACTGAAGCTTTCTTT.

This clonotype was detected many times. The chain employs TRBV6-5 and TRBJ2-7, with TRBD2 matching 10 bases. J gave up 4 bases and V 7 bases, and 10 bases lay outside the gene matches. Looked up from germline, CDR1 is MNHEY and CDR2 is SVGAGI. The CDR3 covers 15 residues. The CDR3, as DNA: TGTGCCAGCAAAGGTAGCGGGGGGATTTTGTACGAGCAGTACTTC. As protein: CASKGSGGILYEQYF.

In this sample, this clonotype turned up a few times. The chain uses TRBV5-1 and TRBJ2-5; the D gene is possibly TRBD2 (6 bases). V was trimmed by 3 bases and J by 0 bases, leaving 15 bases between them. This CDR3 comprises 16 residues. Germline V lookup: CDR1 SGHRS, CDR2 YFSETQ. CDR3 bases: TGCGCCAGCAGCTGGGCCCCCGGGGGAGACCAAGAGACCCAGTACTTC. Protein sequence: CASSWAPGGDQETQYF.

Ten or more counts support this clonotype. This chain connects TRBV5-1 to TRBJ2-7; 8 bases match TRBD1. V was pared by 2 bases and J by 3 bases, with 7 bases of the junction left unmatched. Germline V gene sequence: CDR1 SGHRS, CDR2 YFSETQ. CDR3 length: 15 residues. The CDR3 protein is CASSFSPGQVYEQYF. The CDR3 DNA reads TGCGCCAGCAGCTTCTCCCCGGGACAGGTCTACGAGCAGTACTTC.

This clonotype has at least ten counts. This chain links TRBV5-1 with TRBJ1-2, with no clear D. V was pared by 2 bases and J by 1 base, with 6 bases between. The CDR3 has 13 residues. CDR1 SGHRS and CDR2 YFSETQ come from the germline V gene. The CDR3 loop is CASSFGDNYGYTF. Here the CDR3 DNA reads TGCGCCAGCAGCTTCGGGGATAACTATGGCTACACCTTC.

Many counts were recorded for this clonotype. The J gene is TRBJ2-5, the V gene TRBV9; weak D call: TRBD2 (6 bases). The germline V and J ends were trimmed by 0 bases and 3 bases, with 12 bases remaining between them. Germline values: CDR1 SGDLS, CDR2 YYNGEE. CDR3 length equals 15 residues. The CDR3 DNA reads TGTGCCAGCAGCGTAGGGGGGACTGGGGAAGAGACCCAGTACTTC. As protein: CASSVGGTGEETQYF.

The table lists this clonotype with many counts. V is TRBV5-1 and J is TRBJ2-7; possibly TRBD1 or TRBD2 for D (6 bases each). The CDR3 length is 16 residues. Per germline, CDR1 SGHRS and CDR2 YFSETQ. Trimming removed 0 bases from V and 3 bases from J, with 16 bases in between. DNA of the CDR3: TGCGCCAGCAGCTTGGCCACGGGGGCAACGTTCTACGAGCAGTACTTC. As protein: CASSLATGATFYEQYF. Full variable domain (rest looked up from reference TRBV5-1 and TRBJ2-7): KAGVTQTPRYLIKTRGQQVTLSCSPISGHRSVSWYQQTPGQGLQFLFEYFSETQRNKGNFPGRFSGRQFSNSRSEMNVSTLELGDSALYLCASSLATGATFYEQYFGPGTRLTVT.

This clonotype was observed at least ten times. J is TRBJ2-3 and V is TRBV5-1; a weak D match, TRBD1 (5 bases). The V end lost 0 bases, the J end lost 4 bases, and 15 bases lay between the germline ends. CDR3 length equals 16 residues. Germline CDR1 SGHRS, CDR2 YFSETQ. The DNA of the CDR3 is TGCGCCAGCAGCTTGGCTATAGACAGTAACGCAGATACGCAGTATTTT. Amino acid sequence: CASSLAIDSNADTQYF. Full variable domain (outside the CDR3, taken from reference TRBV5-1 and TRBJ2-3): KAGVTQTPRYLIKTRGQQVTLSCSPISGHRSVSWYQQTPGQGLQFLFEYFSETQRNKGNFPGRFSGRQFSNSRSEMNVSTLELGDSALYLCASSLAIDSNADTQYFGPGTRLTVL.

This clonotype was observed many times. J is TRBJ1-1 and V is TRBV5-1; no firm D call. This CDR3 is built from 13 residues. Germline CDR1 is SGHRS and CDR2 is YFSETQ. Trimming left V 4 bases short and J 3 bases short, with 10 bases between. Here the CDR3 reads CASSPPGYTEAFF. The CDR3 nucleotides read TGCGCCAGCAGCCCGCCGGGGTACACTGAAGCTTTCTTT. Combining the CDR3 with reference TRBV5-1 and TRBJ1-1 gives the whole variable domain KAGVTQTPRYLIKTRGQQVTLSCSPISGHRSVSWYQQTPGQGLQFLFEYFSETQRNKGNFPGRFSGRQFSNSRSEMNVSTLELGDSALYLCASSPPGYTEAFFGQGTRLTVV.